Included here is one T cell receptor beta chain sequence, with context. RNA amounts of about 0.45 to 1 ug underwent reverse transcription with random hexamers. TCRdb itself ran the immunoSEQ multiplex PCR reads through MiXCR, one entry per CDR3 protein. The sample lists fewer than 250,000 distinct CDR3 sequences, roughly 92% occurring once. CDR3 length: 13 amino acids. Germline CDR1 reads LGHNA; CDR2 reads YNFKEQ. V was cut by 0 bases and J by 6 bases, with 8 bases left in between. This sample stems from a study of CD8 T cells in Susac syndrome. The TCR was taken from a human donor in good health. Material: CD4+ T cells from PBMCs. This chain links TRBV4-2 with TRBJ1-2; D gene uncertain. CDR3 DNA: TGTGCCAGCAGCCAAGAAGCTAGAGATGGCTACACCTTC. It codes for CASSQEARDGYTF.